This TCR beta chain was sequenced in a study of Tregs in tolerant kidney transplant recipients. The CDR3 is made up of 13 amino acids. Germline lookup yields CDR1 GTSNPN and CDR2 SVGIG (reference sequence). The V end lost 1 base, the J end lost 0 bases, and 4 bases lay between the germline ends. Sequencing was performed with immunoSEQ multiplex PCR; in TCRdb, only in-frame clones are kept and a portion is missing. Here the sample spans 200,000 to 300,000 clones, about 80% being singletons. The clonotype was recovered from a human donor in good health. V is TRBV30 and J is TRBJ1-5, with no clear D. Source material: CD4+ T cells from blood. CDR3 in amino acids: CAWSEDSNQPQHF. The CDR3 DNA reads as TGTGCCTGGAGTGAAGATAGCAATCAGCCCCAGCATTTT.